The 27 T cell receptor beta chains presented below share a single source sample, sequenced in a study of cytomegalovirus exposure and HLA in healthy donors. PCR involved 60 Vbeta and 13 Jbeta primers. The assay was immunoSEQ multiplex PCR, and TCRdb's table has in-frame clones only and misses some. The repertoire holds around 150,000 clones, with about four fifths as singletons. Specimen: PBMCs. These receptors were collected from a man between 25 and 39 years old in good health and CMV-seropositive.

V gene TRBV28 combines with J gene TRBJ2-1; 7 positions match TRBD2. This CDR3 has 13 amino acids. The J segment lost 9 bases and the V segment lost 5 bases, leaving 7 bases of the junction unmatched. Germline CDR1 reads MDHEN; CDR2 reads SYDVKM. DNA for the CDR3: TGTGCCAGCAGTCCGGGGCGGGAGCCTGAGCAGTTCTTC. This translates into CASSPGREPEQFF.

CDR3 amino acids: CAWSLLRGETQYF. Here the CDR3 DNA reads TGTGCCTGGAGCCTTCTCCGGGGAGAGACCCAGTACTTC. V and J are TRBV30 and TRBJ2-5; TRBD2 might be the D (5 bases). CDR1 is GTSNPN and CDR2 is SVGIG in the germline V gene (reference sequence). The V end lost 3 bases, the J end lost 4 bases, and 12 bases lay between the germline ends. The CDR3 sequence is 13 residues long. The full variable domain, its missing parts supplied by reference TRBV30 and TRBJ2-5, is SQTIHQWPATLVQPVGSPLSLECTVEGTSNPNLYWYRQAAGRGLQLLFYSVGIGQISSEVPQNLSASRPQDRQFILSSKKLLLSDSGFYLCAWSLLRGETQYFGPGTRLLVL.

The chain joins TRBV28 to TRBJ2-7; D is perhaps TRBD2 (5 bases). There are 16 residues in the CDR3. The germline V gene encodes CDR1 MDHEN and CDR2 SYDVKM. V lost 3 bases, J lost 0 bases, and 15 bases lay in between. For the CDR3, the DNA is TGTGCCAGCAGTTTCGGACGCGGGCTGAGCTCCTACGAGCAGTACTTC. It encodes CASSFGRGLSSYEQYF.

As concerns this clone: Sequence at one end of the junction differs from germline and may be a read error. The chain is built from TRBV6-1 and TRBJ2-6, with D possibly TRBD2 on 6 matching bases. The CDR3 totals 15 residues. Germline-derived CDR1 and CDR2 are MNHNS and SASEGT. CDR3 in DNA: TGTGCCAGCAGTGTCCGGGACTCTGGGGCCAACGGCCTGACTTTC. It encodes CASSVRDSGANGLTF.

The chain has TRBV7-9 and TRBJ2-5; 9 nucleotides agree with TRBD1. V was pared by 5 bases and J by 5 bases, with 9 bases of the junction left unmatched. The CDR3 has 15 amino acids. CDR1 is SEHNR, CDR2 FQNEAQ, per germline (reference sequence). The CDR3 nucleotides are TGTGCCAGCAGCCTCGCCGGGACAGGGAAGGAGACCCAGTACTTC. Its protein product is CASSLAGTGKETQYF.

Only a few counts were recorded for this clone. This sequence joins TRBV5-1 and TRBJ2-3; D perhaps matches TRBD1 (5 bases). The ends were cut back, 3 bases at V and 5 bases at J, with 22 bases in the middle. The germline CDR1 and CDR2 sequences are SGHRS and YFSETQ. The CDR3 is made up of 17 amino acids. CDR3 in DNA: TGCGCCAGCAGCTCTTCTGGGGCCACCAATACGGGAGATACGCAGTATTTT. Translation gives CASSSSGATNTGDTQYF.

This chain joins TRBV29-1 and TRBJ2-1, with 7 bases lining up with TRBD2. This CDR3 region has 11 residues. V lost 7 bases, J lost 6 bases, and 3 bases stayed unmatched. CDR1 and CDR2 from the germline V gene are SQVTM and ANQGSEA. The CDR3 region is CSAGRGNEQFF. The CDR3 nucleotides read TGCAGCGCTGGGAGGGGCAATGAGCAGTTCTTC.

This chain links TRBV4-1 with TRBJ1-3; TRBD1 matches 7 bases. CDR1 is MGHRA, CDR2 YSYEKL, per germline. V was clipped by 0 bases and J by 3 bases; unmatched bases: 5. This CDR3 spans 16 amino acids. CDR3 sequence reads: CASSQEDRAFGNTIYF. The CDR3 bases are TGCGCCAGCAGCCAAGAAGACAGGGCCTTTGGAAACACCATATATTTT.

V is TRBV6-5 and J is TRBJ2-2, with unresolved D. From germline, CDR1 is MNHEY and CDR2 SVGAGI. V was shortened by 0 bases and J by 3 bases, with 8 bases between the two germline ends. CDR3 length equals 15 residues. The CDR3 loop is CASSYSMGYTGELFF. The CDR3 DNA reads TGTGCCAGCAGTTACTCGATGGGCTACACCGGGGAGCTGTTTTTT.

A single count supports this clone. The chain couples TRBV6-5 to TRBJ1-2; weak D call: TRBD1 (6 bases). The germline CDR1 and CDR2 sequences are MNHEY and SVGAGI. V lost 6 bases to trimming and J lost 4 bases, with 12 bases between them. The CDR3 spans 13 residues. Here the CDR3 DNA reads TGTGCCAGCAGGGGGGGGCGTGCCTATGGCTACACCTTC. Translating gives CASRGGRAYGYTF.

This chain uses TRBV2 with TRBJ2-1, with D possibly being TRBD1 (5 bases). Germline-derived CDR1 and CDR2 are SNHLY and FYNNEI. CDR3 length: 11 residues. V was pared by 6 bases and J by 9 bases, with 9 bases between. The CDR3: CASREQGEQFF. DNA for the CDR3: TGTGCCAGCAGGGAGCAGGGTGAGCAGTTCTTC. Combining the CDR3 with reference TRBV2 and TRBJ2-1 gives the whole variable domain EPEVTQTPSHQVTQMGQEVILRCVPISNHLYFYWYRQILGQKVEFLVSFYNNEISEKSEIFDDQFSVERPDGSNFTLKIRSTKLEDSAMYFCASREQGEQFFGPGTRLTVL.

The V call is TRBV11-2, the J call TRBJ2-2; 7 positions match TRBD2. V shed 5 bases and J 3 bases; nucleotides not matched to a gene: 9. CDR1 SGHAT and CDR2 FQNNGV come from the germline V gene. This CDR3 contains 16 residues. The CDR3, as DNA: TGTGCCAGCAGCCCACCGGGCGGGAGACACACCGGGGAGCTGTTTTTT. Amino acids: CASSPPGGRHTGELFF.

The chain recombines TRBV5-1 with TRBJ2-1; TRBD2 matches at 13 bases. This CDR3 comprises 18 residues. Germline CDR1 SGHRS, CDR2 YFSETQ. V shed 4 bases, J shed 0 bases, and the junction held 7 bases outside the gene matches. The DNA of the CDR3 is TGCGCCAGCAGCCCGGGACTAGCGGGGTTGAGCTCCTACAATGAGCAGTTCTTC. Residues: CASSPGLAGLSSYNEQFF.

The chain employs TRBV21-1 and TRBJ2-7; the table's D call TRBD1 went unverified against the DNA. TRBV21-1 is shown as a pseudogene. The CDR3 spans 12 residues. This CDR3 reads CAIIQGSYEQYF. In DNA, the CDR3 is TGTGCCATCATACAGGGTTCCTACGAGCAGTACTTC.

V gene TRBV13 combines with J gene TRBJ2-2; D may be TRBD2 (6 bases). V shed 5 bases and J shed 7 bases, with 14 bases lying between them. CDR3 length: 14 amino acids. Germline CDR1 PRHDT, CDR2 FYEKMQ (reference sequence). DNA of the CDR3: TGTGCCAGCAGCGCCGCGGGGCAGGGCGGGGAGCTGTTTTTT. This gives the protein CASSAAGQGGELFF. The full variable domain, in which reference TRBV13 and TRBJ2-2 provide the parts outside the CDR3, is AAGVIQSPRHLIKEKRETATLKCYPIPRHDTVYWYQQGPGQDPQFLISFYEKMQSDKGSIPDRFSAQQFSDYHSELNMSSLELGDSALYFCASSAAGQGGELFFGEGSRLTVL.

Of note for this clone: This same CDR3 is encoded by further DNA sequences in the sample. The chain has TRBV19 and TRBJ2-5, with D possibly TRBD1 on 5 matching bases. Germline-derived CDR1 and CDR2 are LNHDA and SQIVND (reference sequence). The CDR3 runs 13 residues. V dropped 3 bases and J dropped 5 bases, with 10 bases sitting between them. The CDR3 loop is CASSMSGPETQYF. CDR3 DNA sequence: TGTGCCAGTAGTATGTCAGGGCCGGAGACCCAGTACTTC. The entire variable domain, with the rest obtained from reference TRBV19 and TRBJ2-5, is as follows: DGGITQSPKYLFRKEGQNVTLSCEQNLNHDAMYWYRQDPGQGLRLIYYSQIVNDFQKGDIAEGYSVSREKKESFPLTVTSAQKNPTAFYLCASSMSGPETQYFGPGTRLLVL.

The rearrangement uses TRBV6-1 and TRBJ1-2; TRBD1 agrees at 8 bases. The CDR3 has 17 residues. J gave up 6 bases and V 3 bases, and 15 bases lay outside the gene matches. CDR1 is MNHNS, CDR2 SASEGT, per germline. Here the CDR3 DNA reads TGTGCCAGCAGTGAGTTAGGACAGGGAAGGAAAATCAATGGCTACACCTTC. This encodes CASSELGQGRKINGYTF.

The chain joins TRBV7-9 to TRBJ1-3, with TRBD1 as a possible D gene (5 bases). There are 15 residues in the CDR3. CDR1 is SEHNR and CDR2 is FQNEAQ in the germline V gene (reference sequence). Trimming took off 5 bases at V and 4 bases at J, with 15 bases between the two ends. The CDR3 DNA sequence: TGTGCCAGCAGCCGGGACTTCGCAGAGGGAAACACCATATATTTT. Protein: CASSRDFAEGNTIYF. Combining the CDR3 with reference TRBV7-9 and TRBJ1-3 gives the whole variable domain DTGVSQNPRHKITKRGQNVTFRCDPISEHNRLYWYRQTLGQGPEFLTYFQNEAQLEKSRLLSDRFSAERPKGSFSTLEIQRTEQGDSAMYLCASSRDFAEGNTIYFGEGSWLTVV.

This clone was seen only a few times. This chain joins TRBV6-5 and TRBJ2-7, with TRBD1 matching 7 bases. The CDR3 runs to 14 residues. Germline V gene sequence: CDR1 MNHEY, CDR2 SVGAGI. The junction had 1 base not matched to a gene; V was cut back by 2 bases and J by 0 bases. The CDR3 sequence is CASSYRDSSYEQYF. CDR3 nucleotide sequence: TGTGCCAGCAGTTACCGGGACAGCTCCTACGAGCAGTACTTC.

The chain combines TRBV28 with TRBJ1-5; 9 nucleotides agree with TRBD1. Losses at the gene ends were 7 bases for V and 4 bases for J; bases not matched to a gene: 5. The germline CDR1 and CDR2 sequences are MDHEN and SYDVKM. This CDR3 contains 14 residues. This CDR3 is CASIRTGVNQPQHF. The CDR3 region has the DNA TGTGCCAGCATTCGGACAGGGGTTAATCAGCCCCAGCATTTT.

The rearrangement joins TRBV4-1 to TRBJ1-4; D gene ambiguous. Looked up from germline, CDR1 is MGHRA and CDR2 is YSYEKL. The CDR3 has 15 residues. V shed 4 bases and J shed 6 bases, with 15 bases lying between them. DNA for the CDR3: TGCGCCAGCAGCCTACCCGGAGGGCCCTATGAAAAACTGTTTTTT. Protein product: CASSLPGGPYEKLFF.

V is TRBV7-6 and J is TRBJ2-5; 7 positions agree with TRBD2. Trimming at V came to 5 bases and at J to 2 bases, leaving 8 bases not matched to a gene. The germline V gene has CDR1 SGHVS and CDR2 FNYEAQ. The CDR3 spans 15 residues. As DNA, the CDR3 is TGTGCCAGCAGCCAGCCAGCGGGGCCGCAAGAGACCCAGTACTTC. Residues: CASSQPAGPQETQYF.

V usage is TRBV7-2 and J usage is TRBJ2-1; D perhaps matches TRBD1 (6 bases). The CDR3 is made up of 12 amino acids. The germline V gene encodes CDR1 SGHTA and CDR2 FQGNSA. V lost 6 bases and J 10 bases, leaving 13 bases between the germline ends. This chain's CDR3 is CASSSGVGEQFF. CDR3 sequence (DNA): TGTGCCAGCAGTTCAGGGGTTGGGGAGCAGTTCTTC.

The CDR3 bases are TGCAGCGTGAGGGGGGGGCACAGAGGGACTGAAGCTTTCTTT. Translating gives CSVRGGHRGTEAFF. This rearrangement joins TRBV29-1 to TRBJ1-1, with D possibly matching TRBD1 (6 bases). The V end lost 6 bases, the J end lost 5 bases, and 19 bases lay between the germline ends. The germline V gene encodes CDR1 SQVTM and CDR2 ANQGSEA. CDR3 length: 14 residues.

The J gene is TRBJ1-6, the V gene TRBV27; D remains ambiguous. V lost 8 bases, J lost 4 bases, and 12 bases lay in between. The V gene's germline CDR1 is MNHEY and CDR2 SMNVEV (reference sequence). The CDR3 extends over 14 amino acids. The CDR3 here is CASGGGSYNSPLHF. CDR3 DNA sequence: TGTGCCAGCGGAGGAGGATCTTATAATTCACCCCTCCACTTT.

This chain links TRBV6-5 with TRBJ2-7; TRBD1 aligns across 8 bases. The germline V gene encodes CDR1 MNHEY and CDR2 SVGAGI. The CDR3 is 15 residues long. V dropped 2 bases and J dropped 3; count of bases not matched to a gene: 6. The CDR3 region is CASSYQRTGFYEQYF. The CDR3 DNA follows: TGTGCCAGCAGTTACCAGAGGACAGGGTTCTACGAGCAGTACTTC.

This clone was counted between two and nine times. The CDR3 coding sequence is TGTGCCAGCAGCTACGGGACAGGTTATGGCTACACCTTC. It encodes CASSYGTGYGYTF. The rearrangement joins TRBV11-2 to TRBJ1-2, with TRBD1 matching 8 bases. The CDR3 runs to 13 residues. Germline V gives CDR1 SGHAT, CDR2 FQNNGV. V dropped 4 bases and J dropped 5; count of bases not matched to a gene: 3.